These 4 T cell receptor beta chains were all obtained from the same sample, sequenced in a study of blood T cells in healthy people across ages. A sample-barcoded 5' primer and a J-beta primer mix were used in a second PCR of about 6 to 11 cycles. TCRdb processed the 5' RACE reads anew with MiXCR; each CDR3 protein has one entry. This sample yields hundreds of thousands of distinct CDR3 sequences, of which 58% are seen a single time; about 20% belongs to the top ten. The sequenced sample was blood. The receptors were sampled from a man aged 30 to 39 in good health.

The gene calls are TRBV2 and TRBJ1-2, with 8 bases lining up with TRBD1. The CDR3 extends over 12 amino acids. With 8 bases clipped from V and 5 bases from J, the junction kept 4 bases outside the gene matches. Germline V gene data show CDR1 as SNHLY and CDR2 as FYNNEI. CDR3 nucleotide sequence: TGTGCCAGCGGGGGGACAGGTTATGGCTACACCTTC. Its protein is CASGGTGYGYTF.

This clonotype was seen once. The chain couples TRBV7-2 to TRBJ1-2; the match to TRBD1 covers 7 bases. This CDR3 has 15 residues. The germline V gene has CDR1 SGHTA and CDR2 FQGNSA. Trimming at V came to 5 bases and at J to 6 bases, leaving 12 bases not matched to a gene. CDR3: CASSLRGGNVDGYTF. The CDR3 region has the DNA TGTGCCAGCAGCCTTCGAGGGGGCAACGTTGATGGCTACACCTTC.

This chain links TRBV29-1 with TRBJ1-1; weak D call: TRBD1 (6 bases). The CDR3 length is 13 residues. With 7 bases removed from V and 1 base from J, the gap between germline ends came to 13 bases. Germline-derived CDR1 and CDR2 are SQVTM and ANQGSEA. For the CDR3, the DNA is TGCAGCGCCGGAATGGGACAGAACACTGAAGCTTTCTTT. It specifies CSAGMGQNTEAFF.

The chain links TRBV6-1 to TRBJ1-5; D might be TRBD1 (5 bases). The CDR3 totals 12 residues. Germline V gene lookup returns CDR1 MNHNS and CDR2 SASEGT. V lost 8 bases and J lost 9, with 14 bases in between. The CDR3 here is CASADRVRPQHF. CDR3 sequence (DNA): TGTGCCAGCGCCGACAGAGTAAGGCCCCAGCATTTT.